The 15 T cell receptor beta chains below were found in one sample sequenced in a study of glioma-infiltrating T cells after dendritic cell vaccination. TCRdb's table, derived via immunoSEQ multiplex PCR, lists solely in-frame clones and lacks some. Of over 75,000 clones in the sample, approximately 75% are singletons; the top ten hold 2% to 2.5%. Stated time point: after dendritic cell vaccination, including at tumor progression/relapse. The starting material was blood, obtained after dendritic cell vaccination. The receptors originated from a human donor with glioblastoma.

J is TRBJ2-3 and V is TRBV9, with 7 bases fitting TRBD2. V lost 3 bases and J lost 4; bases outside the gene matches: 8. Germline values: CDR1 SGDLS, CDR2 YYNGEE. The CDR3 has 15 amino acids. In DNA form, the CDR3 reads TGTGCCAGCAGCGCCGGCGGGAGCAACTCAGATACGCAGTATTTT. It specifies CASSAGGSNSDTQYF.

The chain couples TRBV6-5 to TRBJ1-6, with 10 nucleotides matching TRBD1. In germline, CDR1 is MNHEY, CDR2 SVGAGI. The CDR3 is made up of 15 amino acids. J lost 8 bases, V lost 4 bases, and 5 bases had no gene match. CDR3 sequence (DNA): TGTGCCAGCAGTTCCGGGACAGGGGAAGATTCACCCCTCCACTTT. Translation: CASSSGTGEDSPLHF.

V is TRBV11-2 and J is TRBJ1-3, with 9 bases matching TRBD1. CDR3 length: 15 residues. Germline V gene sequence: CDR1 SGHAT, CDR2 FQNNGV. Germline trimming cut 7 bases from V and 2 bases from J; bases unmatched to any gene: 6. The CDR3 DNA is TGTGCCAGCAATGACAGGGGGTCCCCTGGAAACACCATATATTTT. Residues: CASNDRGSPGNTIYF.

This clone was detected only a few times. The gene calls are TRBV5-6 and TRBJ1-6, with a possible D match to TRBD1 (6 bases). This CDR3 region has 13 residues. Per germline, CDR1 SGHDT and CDR2 YYEEEE. V dropped 6 bases and J dropped 9 bases, with 13 bases sitting between them. CDR3 protein: CASTEGVISPLHF. The CDR3 DNA reads as TGTGCCAGCACAGAGGGGGTGATTTCACCCCTCCACTTT.

This chain links TRBV7-9 with TRBJ2-4; D is possibly TRBD2 (7 bases). The CDR3 extends over 17 amino acids. Germline values: CDR1 SEHNR, CDR2 FQNEAQ (reference sequence). The ends were cut back, 5 bases at V and 6 bases at J, with 23 bases in the middle. The CDR3 protein is CASSATLGGAGLNIQYF. The CDR3 nucleotides are TGTGCCAGCAGCGCAACGCTTGGGGGGGCGGGATTAAACATTCAGTACTTC.

This clone was counted between two and nine times. The chain couples TRBV7-8 to TRBJ2-4, with D perhaps matching TRBD1 (5 bases). Germline loops: CDR1 SGHVS, CDR2 FQNEAQ. The CDR3 sequence is 13 residues long. CDR3 residues: CVSSLWGQNIQYF. CDR3 DNA sequence: TGTGTTAGTTCCTTGTGGGGCCAAAACATTCAGTACTTC.

This clone has more than one count but fewer than ten. The chain is built from TRBV2 and TRBJ2-3; 9 nucleotides agree with TRBD2. The germline V gene has CDR1 SNHLY and CDR2 FYNNEI. J gave up 3 bases and V 5 bases, and 6 bases lay outside the gene matches. This CDR3 comprises 15 residues. The CDR3 DNA sequence: TGTGCCAGCAGTACGGGACTAGCCGGGACAGATACGCAGTATTTT. Translation gives CASSTGLAGTDTQYF.

This clone was detected once. The chain employs TRBV7-9 and TRBJ2-1; D is ambiguous. Germline V gene sequence: CDR1 SEHNR, CDR2 FQNEAQ (reference sequence). V was shortened by 5 bases and J by 8 bases, with 13 bases between the two germline ends. This CDR3 has 13 residues. The chain's CDR3 is CASSGWSDDEQFF. CDR3 in DNA: TGTGCCAGCAGCGGGTGGAGCGACGATGAGCAGTTCTTC.

Here the CDR3 DNA reads TGTGCCAGCTACCAAGAAGGTAGCGGGAGACCGTACAATGAGCAGTTCTTC. Its protein is CASYQEGSGRPYNEQFF. The chain has TRBV5-6 and TRBJ2-1, with 9 positions matching TRBD2. J lost 4 bases, V lost 7 bases, and 15 bases had no gene match. Germline CDR1 and CDR2: SGHDT and YYEEEE. The CDR3 has 17 residues.

This sequence joins TRBV9 and TRBJ1-3; D remains unclear. The CDR3 consists of 14 residues. The V gene lost 7 bases and the J gene lost 3 bases, with 14 bases spanning the gap. Germline CDR1 SGDLS, CDR2 YYNGEE. CDR3 nucleotides: TGTGCCAGCGACCCGGGAACCGGTGGAAACACCATATATTTT. The encoded protein is CASDPGTGGNTIYF.

The CDR3 protein is CASSARGSSTDTQYF. The CDR3 DNA is TGCGCCAGCAGTGCTAGGGGCTCTAGCACAGATACGCAGTATTTT. The chain uses TRBV10-1 and TRBJ2-3; D possibly corresponds to TRBD1 (5 bases). Trimming took 4 bases from V and 0 from J, leaving 11 bases between them. The germline V gene has CDR1 WNHNN and CDR2 SYGVQD (reference sequence). The CDR3 has 15 amino acids.

This chain joins TRBV29-1 and TRBJ1-1; TRBD1 agrees at 8 bases. Trimming took 2 bases from V and 4 from J; bases not matched to a gene: 3. The CDR3 spans 13 residues. The germline V gene has CDR1 SQVTM and CDR2 ANQGSEA. The CDR3 nucleotides are TGCAGCGTTGAAAGACAGGGGCTCACTGAAGCTTTCTTT. Its protein product is CSVERQGLTEAFF.

CDR3 sequence reads: CASRDRTQPLHF. The CDR3 nucleotides are TGTGCCAGCAGAGACAGGACTCAACCCCTCCACTTT. The V gene is TRBV6-5, the J gene TRBJ1-6, with D possibly being TRBD1 (6 bases). This CDR3 has 12 amino acids. Germline loops: CDR1 MNHEY, CDR2 SVGAGI. V shed 6 bases and J shed 12 bases, with 12 bases lying between them.

The chain combines TRBV7-2 with TRBJ1-1; tentatively, D is TRBD1 (5 bases). Trimming cost V 4 bases and J 7 bases, with 16 bases left between them. The germline CDR1 and CDR2 sequences are SGHTA and FQGNSA. CDR3 length equals 14 residues. The CDR3 loop reads CASSSRGGRGEAFF. The CDR3 DNA reads as TGTGCCAGCAGCTCTCGGGGGGGAAGGGGTGAAGCTTTCTTT.

V is TRBV19 and J is TRBJ1-2; TRBD1 is a possible D gene (5 bases). The CDR3 has 13 amino acids. Germline CDR1 is LNHDA and CDR2 is SQIVND (reference sequence). Trimming cost V 3 bases and J 6 bases, with 11 bases left between them. The CDR3 sequence is CASSMGGAHGYTF. CDR3 DNA: TGTGCCAGTAGTATGGGGGGAGCACATGGCTACACCTTC. Combining the CDR3 with reference TRBV19 and TRBJ1-2 gives the whole variable domain DGGITQSPKYLFRKEGQNVTLSCEQNLNHDAMYWYRQDPGQGLRLIYYSQIVNDFQKGDIAEGYSVSREKKESFPLTVTSAQKNPTAFYLCASSMGGAHGYTFGSGTRLTVV.